This TCR beta chain was documented in a study of blood T cells in healthy people across ages. Across the whole study: Template switching recovered approximately one barcoded beta molecule for every two T cells. General study findings and limits: Naive T cell percentage by flow cytometry tracked strongly with beta diversity. A roughly linear age-dependent decrease characterized TCR beta diversity per million T cells.

This clonotype has a count of ten or more. Its antigen remains unknown. Primed by a sample-barcoded 5' primer and a J-beta primer mix, a second PCR proceeded for roughly 7 to 11 cycles. TCRdb re-called the 5' RACE reads through MiXCR, storing one row per CDR3 protein. The sample consists of 630,000 or so distinct CDR3 sequences, about 32% of them appearing once. From germline, CDR1 is MNHEY and CDR2 SVGEGT. There are 14 residues in the CDR3. The junction had 9 bases not matched to a gene; V was cut back by 6 bases and J by 12 bases. Sequencing was carried out using blood. This TCR was recovered from a woman older than 75 in good health. This chain links TRBV6-2 or TRBV6-3 with TRBJ2-1, with 12 bases aligning to TRBD2. CDR3 bases: TGTGCCAGCAGGACTAGCGGGGGCCCTAGGGGGCAGTTCTTC. Its translation: CASRTSGGPRGQFF.